Below, 25 T cell receptor beta chains from the same sample are listed, as sequenced in a study of blood T cell repertoires in COVID-19. The data were produced by immunoSEQ multiplex PCR, yet TCRdb's version contains in-frame clones alone and is incomplete. The table lists roughly 250,000 clones, around 87% of them singletons. Source material: PBMCs or T cells enriched from blood (not recorded which). The source of these receptors is a woman aged 25 to 39 with acute COVID-19.

J is TRBJ2-2 and V is TRBV4-1, with 8 bases that match TRBD1. The CDR3 covers 14 residues. Germline CDR1 is MGHRA and CDR2 is YSYEKL. Trimming took 3 bases from V and 6 from J; bases not matched to a gene: 3. CDR3 amino acids: CASSQARGPGELFF. The CDR3 bases are TGCGCCAGCAGCCAGGCCAGGGGGCCCGGGGAGCTGTTTTTT.

The rearrangement uses TRBV3-1 (or the pseudogene TRBV3-2) and TRBJ1-5, with TRBD1 matching over 7 bases. This CDR3 comprises 15 residues. V lost 1 base to trimming and J lost 6 bases; unmatched junction nucleotides: 6. Germline values: CDR1 LGHDT, CDR2 YNNKEL (reference sequence). The CDR3 DNA follows: TGTGCCAGCAGCCAAGGGACAGGAGAGGTTCAGCCCCAGCATTTT. This gives the protein CASSQGTGEVQPQHF.

The chain combines TRBV7-6 with TRBJ2-3; 15 nucleotides agree with TRBD2. The CDR3 length is 19 residues. Trimming cost V 4 bases and J 2 bases; bases outside gene matches: 10. The germline CDR1 and CDR2 sequences are SGHVS and FNYEAQ. As DNA, the CDR3 is TGTGCCAGCAGCTCATCCGGGACTAGCGGGGGGCGCTACACAGATACGCAGTATTTT. It encodes CASSSSGTSGGRYTDTQYF.

Concerning this clone: Other nucleotide sequences from this sample produce the same CDR3. The V and J genes are TRBV12-3 or TRBV12-4 and TRBJ1-1; D call uncertain. This CDR3 region has 13 residues. Trimming stripped 5 bases from V and 1 base from J, with 8 bases between. The CDR3 protein is CASSREENTEAFF. CDR3 bases: TGTGCCAGCAGTCGGGAGGAGAACACTGAAGCTTTCTTT.

The chain couples TRBV3-1 (or the pseudogene TRBV3-2) to TRBJ1-6; tentative D call: TRBD1 (6 bases). CDR1 and CDR2 (germline): LGHDT, YNNKEL (reference sequence). CDR3 length: 15 residues. Trimming cost V 6 bases and J 7 bases, with 16 bases left between them. CDR3 loop: CASRSVRGDNSPLHF. The CDR3 DNA is TGTGCCAGCAGGTCAGTCAGGGGAGACAATTCACCCCTCCACTTT.

The chain recombines TRBV21-1 with TRBJ1-6. TRBV21-1 is noted as a pseudogene. This CDR3 is built from 15 residues. Here the CDR3 reads CASSKVRVVNSPLHF. In DNA form, the CDR3 reads TGTGCCAGCAGCAAAGTGAGGGTAGTAAATTCACCCCTCCACTTT.

This chain joins TRBV7-9 and TRBJ2-2; D remains unclear. V was clipped by 7 bases and J by 5 bases, with 11 bases between them. Germline CDR1 SEHNR, CDR2 FQNEAQ (reference sequence). This CDR3 has 13 residues. The CDR3 nucleotides are TGTGCCAGCACTCCCGGTTGGACCGGGGAGCTGTTTTTT. This gives the protein CASTPGWTGELFF.

V is TRBV3-1 (or the pseudogene TRBV3-2) and J is TRBJ1-1; TRBD1 is a possible D gene (6 bases). CDR1 is LGHDT and CDR2 is YNNKEL in the germline V gene (reference sequence). The CDR3 covers 13 residues. The V gene lost 3 bases and the J gene lost 8 bases, with 13 bases spanning the gap. CDR3 loop: CASSQGLTGEAFF. For the CDR3, the DNA is TGTGCCAGCAGCCAGGGTCTAACAGGGGAAGCTTTCTTT.

The rearrangement uses TRBV6-1 and TRBJ1-5; no firm D call. The V and J ends lost 0 bases and 0 bases respectively, with 6 bases between them. The CDR3 has 15 amino acids. Per germline, CDR1 MNHNS and CDR2 SASEGT. The CDR3 loop is CASSEAYGSNQPQHF. Written as DNA, the CDR3 is TGTGCCAGCAGTGAAGCGTACGGTAGCAATCAGCCCCAGCATTTT.

The chain joins TRBV4-2 to TRBJ2-6; TRBD1 might be the D (5 bases). Deletions cut 1 base from V and 0 bases from J, with 16 bases between. The CDR3 is 19 amino acids. Germline values: CDR1 LGHNA, CDR2 YNFKEQ. The chain's CDR3 is CASSQGPTDSPSGANVLTF. CDR3 DNA sequence: TGTGCCAGCAGCCAAGGACCTACCGACAGTCCCTCTGGGGCCAACGTCCTGACTTTC.

The chain uses TRBV7-2 and TRBJ2-5; D is unresolved. Trimming pared 1 base from V and 2 bases from J, leaving 11 bases between. This CDR3 contains 15 residues. CDR1 and CDR2 (germline): SGHTA, FQGNSA. CDR3: CASSLGRLEQETQYF. CDR3 DNA: TGTGCCAGCAGCTTAGGTCGGCTAGAACAAGAGACCCAGTACTTC. The full variable domain, with the rest looked up from reference TRBV7-2 and TRBJ2-5, is GAGVSQSPSNKVTEKGKDVELRCDPISGHTALYWYRQSLGQGLEFLIYFQGNSAPDKSGLPSDRFSAERTGGSVSTLTIQRTQQEDSAVYLCASSLGRLEQETQYFGPGTRLLVL.

The chain carries TRBV14 and TRBJ2-1; 7 nucleotides line up with TRBD1. Germline V gene lookup returns CDR1 SGHDN and CDR2 FVKESK. The J segment lost 4 bases and the V segment lost 4 bases, leaving 10 bases of the junction unmatched. This CDR3 has 16 residues. The CDR3 sequence: CASSLIGTVGYNEQFF. DNA for the CDR3: TGTGCCAGCAGCCTAATTGGGACAGTGGGATACAATGAGCAGTTCTTC.

The chain combines TRBV6-2 or TRBV6-3 with TRBJ1-1, with D possibly matching TRBD1 (5 bases). The V gene lost 0 bases and the J gene lost 1 base, with 12 bases spanning the gap. The CDR3 totals 16 residues. Germline V CDR1 and CDR2: MNHEY, SVGEGT. For the CDR3, the DNA is TGTGCCAGCAGTTACTCGGAAGACCAGGGGAACACTGAAGCTTTCTTT. It translates to CASSYSEDQGNTEAFF.

CDR3 nucleotide sequence: TGTGCCAGCAGCCCCCCCGGGACTAGCGGGCGAACCTACGAGCAGTACTTC. This gives the protein CASSPPGTSGRTYEQYF. This chain uses TRBV2 with TRBJ2-7, with 12 positions matching TRBD2. The CDR3 covers 17 residues. Losses at the gene ends were 6 bases for V and 2 bases for J; bases not matched to a gene: 11. Germline loops: CDR1 SNHLY, CDR2 FYNNEI.

The chain has TRBV28 and TRBJ2-2, with 8 positions matching TRBD2. The CDR3 is 15 residues long. Germline V lookup: CDR1 MDHEN, CDR2 SYDVKM. Trimming removed 6 bases from V and 0 bases from J; junction bases left unmatched: 3. CDR3 in amino acids: CASSGGGTNTGELFF. The CDR3 DNA reads TGTGCCAGCAGCGGCGGGGGGACGAACACCGGGGAGCTGTTTTTT.

The V call is TRBV4-1, the J call TRBJ2-7; possible D gene TRBD1, 6 bases. The CDR3 length is 15 residues. Germline CDR1 reads MGHRA; CDR2 reads YSYEKL. Deletions cut 4 bases from V and 3 bases from J, with 16 bases between. In DNA form, the CDR3 reads TGCGCCAGCAGCCGAGGAACCGGGACACTCTACGAGCAGTACTTC. Its protein is CASSRGTGTLYEQYF.

The rearrangement joins TRBV27 to TRBJ2-1, with TRBD1 as a possible D gene (6 bases). Germline loops: CDR1 MNHEY, CDR2 SMNVEV (reference sequence). The CDR3 length is 15 residues. V gave up 9 bases and J gave up 3 bases, with 18 bases separating them. In nucleotides, the CDR3 is TGTGCCAGAACCCTTCAGGGGAGTGTCTACAATGAGCAGTTCTTC. It codes for CARTLQGSVYNEQFF.

In this sample, this clone turned up a few times. The V gene is TRBV9, the J gene TRBJ1-3; 8 nucleotides match TRBD1. V was clipped by 3 bases and J by 0 bases; unmatched bases: 14. The CDR3 loop spans 19 amino acids. The V gene's germline CDR1 is SGDLS and CDR2 YYNGEE. CDR3 sequence: CASSAEAGTGSPSGNTIYF. In DNA, the CDR3 is TGTGCCAGCAGCGCTGAGGCCGGGACAGGTTCTCCCTCTGGAAACACCATATATTTT.

This sequence joins TRBV27 and TRBJ2-7; TRBD1 aligns across 9 bases. Germline assignment: CDR1 MNHEY and CDR2 SMNVEV (reference sequence). The CDR3 contains 16 residues. Trimming at V came to 2 bases and at J to 3 bases, leaving 8 bases not matched to a gene. CDR3 loop: CASSLLATGQGYEQYF. CDR3 sequence (DNA): TGTGCCAGCAGTTTACTGGCCACGGGACAGGGCTACGAGCAGTACTTC.

V is TRBV20-1 and J is TRBJ2-3; 7 bases are shared with TRBD2. Germline lookup yields CDR1 DFQATT and CDR2 SNEGSKA (reference sequence). CDR3 length equals 14 residues. J gave up 4 bases and V 3 bases, and 7 bases lay outside the gene matches. The CDR3 loop is CSASWGRAPDTQYF. CDR3 DNA: TGCAGTGCTAGTTGGGGGAGGGCCCCAGATACGCAGTATTTT.

The chain combines TRBV27 with TRBJ1-2, with a weak D call TRBD1 (6 bases). V was shortened by 3 bases and J by 6 bases, with 8 bases between the two germline ends. The CDR3 length is 12 residues. CDR1 is MNHEY and CDR2 is SMNVEV in the germline V gene (reference sequence). The CDR3 loop reads CASSFRGDGYTF. CDR3 nucleotide sequence: TGTGCCAGCAGTTTCAGGGGCGATGGCTACACCTTC.

The J gene is TRBJ1-1, the V gene TRBV7-3; 9 positions match TRBD1. Germline CDR1 reads SGHTA; CDR2 reads FQGTGA. The length of the CDR3 is 13 residues. After removal of 6 bases from V and 4 bases from J, the junction contained 3 bases not matched to a gene. CDR3 sequence: CASRPTGGTEAFF. CDR3 in DNA: TGTGCCAGCAGGCCGACAGGGGGCACTGAAGCTTTCTTT.

The chain couples TRBV5-8 to TRBJ1-4; D is possibly TRBD1 (6 bases). The V end lost 3 bases, the J end lost 0 bases, and 12 bases lay between the germline ends. This CDR3 has 16 amino acids. Germline CDR1 reads SGHTS; CDR2 reads YDEGEE. CDR3 nucleotides: TGTGCCAGCAGCTACGGACAGACTGCAACTAATGAAAAACTGTTTTTT. Translation gives CASSYGQTATNEKLFF. The variable domain in full, completed from reference TRBV5-8 and TRBJ1-4, reads EAGVTQSPTHLIKTRGQQATLRCSPISGHTSVYWYQQALGLGLQFLLWYDEGEERNRGNFPPRFSGRQFPNYSSELNVNALELEDSALYLCASSYGQTATNEKLFFGSGTQLSVL.

This clone has just one count. The V gene is TRBV20-1, the J gene TRBJ2-5; D remains unclear. The CDR3 is made up of 11 amino acids. Trimming left V 6 bases short and J 4 bases short, with 9 bases between. Germline V gives CDR1 DFQATT, CDR2 SNEGSKA (reference sequence). This chain's CDR3 is CSAPIVETQYF. The DNA of the CDR3 is TGCAGTGCCCCGATAGTAGAGACCCAGTACTTC.

The chain has TRBV6-2 or TRBV6-3 and TRBJ2-5; tentatively, D is TRBD1 (5 bases). The V gene's germline CDR1 is MNHEY and CDR2 SVGEGT. The length of the CDR3 is 13 residues. The V and J ends lost 0 bases and 7 bases respectively, with 9 bases between them. In DNA, the CDR3 is TGTGCCAGCAGTTACTCGTCCCAGGGGACCCAGTACTTC. Protein: CASSYSSQGTQYF.